This T cell receptor beta chain stems from a study of lymphopenia after photon versus proton radiotherapy. Study observations and caveats: Larger post-nadir TCR diversity loss correlated inversely with survival in deceased patients. After lymphocyte nadir, photon-treated repertoires showed oligoclonal expansion, especially CD8+ Temra. Only patients who died were analyzed for survival; proton advantage is unproven.

Libraries were prepared by immunoSEQ multiplex PCR; TCRdb keeps only in-frame clonotypes and omits some of them. Here the sample spans around 42,000 clones, over 75% being singletons. A remark on this clone: Its antigen is undetermined.

The CDR3 totals 15 residues. Germline-derived CDR1 and CDR2 are SGHVS and FNYEAQ. V was trimmed by 5 bases and J by 3 bases, leaving 16 bases between them. The sequence derives from a man aged 35-49 years with gastric cancer. This chain connects TRBV7-6 to TRBJ1-1; no firm D call. Here the sequenced sample was peripheral blood, taken from a patient treated with photon-based radiotherapy. The CDR3 spells CASSPGDIGDTEAFF. The CDR3 DNA follows: TGTGCCAGCAGCCCAGGAGATATTGGGGACACTGAAGCTTTCTTT.